The 7 T cell receptor beta chains below all came from one sample that was sequenced in a study of CD8 T cells in ankylosing spondylitis (dated by TCRdb to between 2016 and 2019). The library was made by 5' RACE. TCRdb records Illumina HiSeq 2500 as the sequencer. Clones were called with MiXCR by TCRdb after fastp trimmed the public reads at Q25, and only in-frame beta chains were retained. Each record represents a unique CDR3 protein, reported with the most common genes and DNA among its rows. This sample is represented by 250,000 to 300,000 distinct CDR3 sequences; 20% of them were singletons. Roughly 7.3% of the sample goes to the ten largest clones. The sequenced sample consisted of blood, either unsorted or a sorted T cell fraction (not recorded which). Source of these receptors: a male donor with ankylosing spondylitis or in good health (not recorded which).

V gene TRBV7-9 combines with J gene TRBJ2-1; 8 bases line up with TRBD1. The V gene's germline CDR1 is SEHNR and CDR2 FQNEAQ (reference sequence). V lost 4 bases, J lost 0 bases, and 5 bases stayed unmatched. The CDR3 is 16 residues long. Written as DNA, the CDR3 is TGTGCCAGCAGCTCCGGACAGGGCAGCTCCTACAATGAGCAGTTCTTC. Amino acid sequence: CASSSGQGSSYNEQFF. Based on the CDR3 plus reference TRBV7-9 and TRBJ2-1, the full variable domain is DTGVSQNPRHKITKRGQNVTFRCDPISEHNRLYWYRQTLGQGPEFLTYFQNEAQLEKSRLLSDRFSAERPKGSFSTLEIQRTEQGDSAMYLCASSSGQGSSYNEQFFGPGTRLTVL.

This clonotype was recorded many times. The chain combines TRBV28 with TRBJ2-3; D is perhaps TRBD2 (6 bases). V lost 6 bases, J lost 0 bases, and 10 bases lay in between. The CDR3 has 14 amino acids. Germline V gives CDR1 MDHEN, CDR2 SYDVKM. The CDR3 sequence is CASRPGGSTDTQYF. In nucleotides, the CDR3 is TGTGCCAGCAGACCTGGAGGGAGCACAGATACGCAGTATTTT.

The rearrangement uses TRBV10-3 and TRBJ2-5; 8 bases are a match to TRBD1. Per germline, CDR1 ENHRY and CDR2 SYGVKD. The CDR3 covers 14 residues. Trimming cost V 6 bases and J 5 bases; bases outside gene matches: 8. CDR3 sequence: CAIRDDRGGETQYF. Here the CDR3 DNA reads TGTGCCATCAGAGATGACAGGGGCGGGGAGACCCAGTACTTC.

This chain connects TRBV4-2 to TRBJ1-1; no definite D call. There are 20 residues in the CDR3. The V gene's germline CDR1 is LGHNA and CDR2 YNFKEQ. Trimming shortened V by 1 base and J by 3 bases, and 27 bases separated the two germline ends. The CDR3 DNA reads TGTGCCAGCAGCCAAGTAAATCAAAAGGCAGGACTCGCTAGGGACACTGAAGCTTTCTTT. It is translated as CASSQVNQKAGLARDTEAFF.

About this clonotype itself: One junction end disagrees with the germline gene, perhaps due to a read error. The chain is built from TRBV12-3 or TRBV12-4 and TRBJ2-3; 7 nucleotides line up with TRBD2. The CDR3 runs 18 residues. CDR3 residues: CAISFGGGGLGYTDTQYF. For the CDR3, the DNA is TGTGCCATCAGTTTTGGGGGTGGAGGACTAGGATACACAGATACGCAGTATTTT.

The chain recombines TRBV20-1 with TRBJ1-4; a possible D gene is TRBD1 (6 bases). Looked up from germline, CDR1 is DFQATT and CDR2 is SNEGSKA (reference sequence). V dropped 8 bases and J dropped 4 bases, with 20 bases sitting between them. This CDR3 has 15 residues. For the CDR3, the DNA is TGCAGTTTAACAAAGGGGGAGGTCGGTAATGAAAAACTGTTTTTT. This codes for CSLTKGEVGNEKLFF.

The chain joins TRBV7-8 to TRBJ2-3; possibly TRBD2 for D (7 bases). This CDR3 has 13 residues. V was pared by 8 bases and J by 3 bases, with 12 bases between. The germline V gene encodes CDR1 SGHVS and CDR2 FQNEAQ. The CDR3 bases are TGTGCCAGCGGGGGGGCGAGGACAGATACGCAGTATTTT. Translating gives CASGGARTDTQYF.